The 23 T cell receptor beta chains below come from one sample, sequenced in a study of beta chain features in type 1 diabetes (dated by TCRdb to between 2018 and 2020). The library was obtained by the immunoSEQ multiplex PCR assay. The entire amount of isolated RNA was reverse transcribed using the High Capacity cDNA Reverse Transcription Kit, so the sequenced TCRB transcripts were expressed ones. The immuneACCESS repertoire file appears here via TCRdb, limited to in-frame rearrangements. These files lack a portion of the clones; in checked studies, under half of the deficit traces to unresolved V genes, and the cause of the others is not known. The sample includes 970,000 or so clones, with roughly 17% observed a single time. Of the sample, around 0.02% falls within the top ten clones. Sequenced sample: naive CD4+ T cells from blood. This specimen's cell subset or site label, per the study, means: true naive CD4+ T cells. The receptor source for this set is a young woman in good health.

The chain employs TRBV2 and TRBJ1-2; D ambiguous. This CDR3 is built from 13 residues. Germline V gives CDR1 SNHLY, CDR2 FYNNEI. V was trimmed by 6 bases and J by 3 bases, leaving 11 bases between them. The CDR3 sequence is CASRIAEDYGYTF. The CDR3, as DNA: TGTGCCAGCAGGATTGCAGAAGACTATGGCTACACCTTC.

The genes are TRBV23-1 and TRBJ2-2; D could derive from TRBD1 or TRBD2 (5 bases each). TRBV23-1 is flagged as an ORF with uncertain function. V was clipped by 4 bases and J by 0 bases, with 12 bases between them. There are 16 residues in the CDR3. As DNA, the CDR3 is TGCGCCAGCAGTCCCCGACAGACTACGAACACCGGGGAGCTGTTTTTT. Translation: CASSPRQTTNTGELFF.

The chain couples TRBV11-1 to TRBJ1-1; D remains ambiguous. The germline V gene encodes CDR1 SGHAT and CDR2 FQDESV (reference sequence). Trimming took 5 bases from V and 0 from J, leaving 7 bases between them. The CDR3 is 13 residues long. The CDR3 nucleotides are TGTGCCAGCAGCCAGGTCATGAACACTGAAGCTTTCTTT. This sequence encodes CASSQVMNTEAFF.

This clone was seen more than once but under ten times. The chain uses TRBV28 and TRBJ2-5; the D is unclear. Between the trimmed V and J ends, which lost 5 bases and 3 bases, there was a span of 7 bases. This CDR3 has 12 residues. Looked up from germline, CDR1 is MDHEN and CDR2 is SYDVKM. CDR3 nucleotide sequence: TGTGCCAGCAGTATTGGAGAAGAGACCCAGTACTTC. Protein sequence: CASSIGEETQYF.

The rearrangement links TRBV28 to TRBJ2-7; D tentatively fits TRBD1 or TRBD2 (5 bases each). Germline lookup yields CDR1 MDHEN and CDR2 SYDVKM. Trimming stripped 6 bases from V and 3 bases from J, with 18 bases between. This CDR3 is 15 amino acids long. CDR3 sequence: CASSSGVEGNYEQYF. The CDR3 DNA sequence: TGTGCCAGCAGCTCAGGCGTTGAGGGGAACTACGAGCAGTACTTC.

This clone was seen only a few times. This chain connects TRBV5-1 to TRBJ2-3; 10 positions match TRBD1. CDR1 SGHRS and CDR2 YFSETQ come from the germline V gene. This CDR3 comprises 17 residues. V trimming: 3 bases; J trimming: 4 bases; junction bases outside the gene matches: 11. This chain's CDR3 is CASSWTGTGVGADTQYF. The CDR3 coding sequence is TGCGCCAGCAGCTGGACCGGGACAGGGGTTGGGGCAGATACGCAGTATTTT. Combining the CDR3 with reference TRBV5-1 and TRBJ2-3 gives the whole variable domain KAGVTQTPRYLIKTRGQQVTLSCSPISGHRSVSWYQQTPGQGLQFLFEYFSETQRNKGNFPGRFSGRQFSNSRSEMNVSTLELGDSALYLCASSWTGTGVGADTQYFGPGTRLTVL.

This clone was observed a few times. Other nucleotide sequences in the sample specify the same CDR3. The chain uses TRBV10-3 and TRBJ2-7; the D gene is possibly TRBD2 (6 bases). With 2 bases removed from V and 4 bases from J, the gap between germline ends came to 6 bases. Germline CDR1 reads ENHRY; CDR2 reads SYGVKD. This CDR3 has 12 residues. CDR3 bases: TGTGCCATCAGTGAGGGAGGGTACGAGCAGTACTTC. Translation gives CAISEGGYEQYF.

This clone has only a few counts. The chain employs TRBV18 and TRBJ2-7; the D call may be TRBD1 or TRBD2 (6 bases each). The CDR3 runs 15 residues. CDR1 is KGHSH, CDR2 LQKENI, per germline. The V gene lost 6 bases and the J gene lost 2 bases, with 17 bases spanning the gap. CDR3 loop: CASSAFRGDAYEQYF. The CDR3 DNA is TGTGCCAGCTCCGCCTTTAGGGGGGATGCCTACGAGCAGTACTTC.

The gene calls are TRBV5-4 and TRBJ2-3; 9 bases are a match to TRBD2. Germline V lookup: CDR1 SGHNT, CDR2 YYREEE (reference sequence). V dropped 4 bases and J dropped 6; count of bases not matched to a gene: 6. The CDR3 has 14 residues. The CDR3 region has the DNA TGTGCCAGCAGCCCTGGGACTAGCCGGGATACGCAGTATTTT. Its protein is CASSPGTSRDTQYF.

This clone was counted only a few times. For the CDR3, the DNA is TGTGCCAGCAGCCCTAGATTAGACTACGAGCAGTACTTC. It codes for CASSPRLDYEQYF. The V and J genes are TRBV14 and TRBJ2-7; D not resolved. From germline, CDR1 is SGHDN and CDR2 FVKESK. The V end was cut by 4 bases, the J end by 3 bases, with 10 bases between. CDR3 size: 13 residues.

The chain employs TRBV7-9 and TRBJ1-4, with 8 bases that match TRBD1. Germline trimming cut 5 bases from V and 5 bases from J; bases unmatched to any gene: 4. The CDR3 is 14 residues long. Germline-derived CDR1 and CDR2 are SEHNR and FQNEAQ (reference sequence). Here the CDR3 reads CASSPDRVNEKLFF. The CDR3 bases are TGTGCCAGCAGCCCGGACAGGGTGAATGAAAAACTGTTTTTT.

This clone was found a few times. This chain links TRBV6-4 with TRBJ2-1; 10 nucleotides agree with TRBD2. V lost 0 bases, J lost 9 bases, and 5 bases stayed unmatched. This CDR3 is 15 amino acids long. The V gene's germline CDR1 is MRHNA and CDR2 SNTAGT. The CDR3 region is CASSDSSSGRLEQFF. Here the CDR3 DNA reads TGTGCCAGCAGTGACTCGTCTAGCGGGAGACTTGAGCAGTTCTTC.

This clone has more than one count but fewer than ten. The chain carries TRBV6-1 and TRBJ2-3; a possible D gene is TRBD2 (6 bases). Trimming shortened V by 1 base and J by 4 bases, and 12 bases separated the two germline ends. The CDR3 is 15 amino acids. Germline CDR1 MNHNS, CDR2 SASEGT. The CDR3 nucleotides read TGTGCCAGCAGTGAAGGACTAGGAATGGCAGATACGCAGTATTTT. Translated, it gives CASSEGLGMADTQYF.

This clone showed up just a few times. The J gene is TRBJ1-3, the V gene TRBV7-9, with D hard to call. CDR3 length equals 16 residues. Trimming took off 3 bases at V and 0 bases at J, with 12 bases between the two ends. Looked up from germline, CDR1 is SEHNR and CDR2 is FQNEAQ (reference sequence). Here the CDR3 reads CASSFGEEYSGNTIYF. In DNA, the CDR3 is TGTGCCAGCAGCTTCGGCGAGGAGTACTCTGGAAACACCATATATTTT. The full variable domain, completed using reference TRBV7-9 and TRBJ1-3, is DTGVSQNPRHKITKRGQNVTFRCDPISEHNRLYWYRQTLGQGPEFLTYFQNEAQLEKSRLLSDRFSAERPKGSFSTLEIQRTEQGDSAMYLCASSFGEEYSGNTIYFGEGSWLTVV.

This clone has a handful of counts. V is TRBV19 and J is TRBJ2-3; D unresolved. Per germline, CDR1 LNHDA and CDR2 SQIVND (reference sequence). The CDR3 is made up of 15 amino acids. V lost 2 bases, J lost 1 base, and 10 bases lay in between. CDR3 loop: CASSIRQYGTDTQYF. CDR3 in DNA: TGTGCCAGTAGTATAAGGCAGTATGGCACAGATACGCAGTATTTT.

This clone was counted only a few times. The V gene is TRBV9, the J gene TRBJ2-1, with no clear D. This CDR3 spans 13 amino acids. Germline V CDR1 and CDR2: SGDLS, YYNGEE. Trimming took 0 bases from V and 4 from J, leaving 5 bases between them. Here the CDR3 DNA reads TGTGCCAGCAGCGTAGAAGTATACAATGAGCAGTTCTTC. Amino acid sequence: CASSVEVYNEQFF.

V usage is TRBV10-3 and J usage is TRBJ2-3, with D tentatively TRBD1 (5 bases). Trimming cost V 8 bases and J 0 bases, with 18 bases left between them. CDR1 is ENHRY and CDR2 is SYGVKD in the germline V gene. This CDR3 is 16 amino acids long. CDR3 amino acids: CAILPGSSMSTDTQYF. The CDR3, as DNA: TGTGCCATCCTCCCAGGGTCCAGCATGAGCACAGATACGCAGTATTTT.

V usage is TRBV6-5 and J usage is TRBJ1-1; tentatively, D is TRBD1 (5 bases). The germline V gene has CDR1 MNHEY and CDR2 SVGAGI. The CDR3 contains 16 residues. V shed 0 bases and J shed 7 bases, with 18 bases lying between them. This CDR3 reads CASSYSVAHRGVEAFF. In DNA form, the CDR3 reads TGTGCCAGCAGTTACTCGGTGGCCCACAGAGGGGTTGAAGCTTTCTTT.

The CDR3 loop reads CASSPSSYEQYF. CDR3 sequence (DNA): TGTGCCAGCAGCCCGAGCTCCTACGAGCAGTACTTC. The V and J genes are TRBV11-2 and TRBJ2-7; D not certain. V was cut by 5 bases and J by 0 bases, with 5 bases left in between. This CDR3 comprises 12 residues. From germline, CDR1 is SGHAT and CDR2 FQNNGV.

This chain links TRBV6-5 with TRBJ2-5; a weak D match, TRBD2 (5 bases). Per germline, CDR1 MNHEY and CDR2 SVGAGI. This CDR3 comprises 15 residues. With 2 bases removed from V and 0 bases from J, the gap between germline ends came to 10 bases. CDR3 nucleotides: TGTGCCAGCAGTTACCTTGGCGGGTACCAAGAGACCCAGTACTTC. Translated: CASSYLGGYQETQYF.

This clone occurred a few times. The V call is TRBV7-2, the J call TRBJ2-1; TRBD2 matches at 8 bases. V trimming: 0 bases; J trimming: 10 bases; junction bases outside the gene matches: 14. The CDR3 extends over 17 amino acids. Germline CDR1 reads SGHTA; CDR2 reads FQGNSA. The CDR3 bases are TGTGCCAGCAGCTTAGCGTCGGGACTAGTTGCACAATGGGAGCAGTTCTTC. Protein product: CASSLASGLVAQWEQFF.

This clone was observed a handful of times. As DNA, the CDR3 is TGTGCCAGCAGCTTGAACGCGGGACAGGGTAGGAACATTCAGTACTTC. This encodes CASSLNAGQGRNIQYF. V and J are TRBV5-4 and TRBJ2-4; 9 bases fit TRBD1. Looked up from germline, CDR1 is SGHNT and CDR2 is YYREEE (reference sequence). V lost 1 base to trimming and J lost 7 bases; unmatched junction nucleotides: 9. The CDR3 totals 16 residues.

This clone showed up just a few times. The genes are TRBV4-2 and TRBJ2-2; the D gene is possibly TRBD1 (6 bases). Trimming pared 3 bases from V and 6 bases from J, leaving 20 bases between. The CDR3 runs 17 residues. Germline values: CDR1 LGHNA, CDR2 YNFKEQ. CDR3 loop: CASSHRGSAGAAGELFF. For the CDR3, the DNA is TGTGCCAGCAGCCACCGAGGTTCGGCAGGGGCGGCCGGGGAGCTGTTTTTT.